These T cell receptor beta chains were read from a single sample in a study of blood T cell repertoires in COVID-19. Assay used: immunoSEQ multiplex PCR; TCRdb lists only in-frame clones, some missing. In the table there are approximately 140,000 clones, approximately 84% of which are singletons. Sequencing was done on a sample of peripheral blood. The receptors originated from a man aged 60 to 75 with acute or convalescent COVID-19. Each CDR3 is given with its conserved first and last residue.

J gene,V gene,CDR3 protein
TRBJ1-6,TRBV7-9,CASSLGQGVTWGSPLHF
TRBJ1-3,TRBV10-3,CAISAGQGGSGNTIYF
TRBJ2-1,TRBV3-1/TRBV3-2,CASSQIQGNEQFF
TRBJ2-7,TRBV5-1,CASSFLSGTSYEQYF
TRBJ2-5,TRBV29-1,CSVGTGEETQYF
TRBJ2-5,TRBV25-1,CASTSNDRGLETQYF
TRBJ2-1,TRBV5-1,CASSRQGPGTGGFSEQFF
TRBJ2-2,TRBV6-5,CASSPDRRTTGELFF
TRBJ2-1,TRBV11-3,CASSLGASGHNEQFF
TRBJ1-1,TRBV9,CASSASRDSPMNTEAFF
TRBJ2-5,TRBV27,CASSSSIFETQYF
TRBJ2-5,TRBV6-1,CASSDRRRETQYF
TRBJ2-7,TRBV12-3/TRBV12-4,CASSLGNSYEQYF
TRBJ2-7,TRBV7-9,CASSLDSRYYEQYF
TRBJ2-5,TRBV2,CASSDPDLAGGVETQYF
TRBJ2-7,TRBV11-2,CASSLPAGLAGAYEQYF
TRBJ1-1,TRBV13,CASSLVAGTFF
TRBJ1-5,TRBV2,CASSFDRRSHQPQHF
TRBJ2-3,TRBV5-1,CASSLASGSTDTQYF
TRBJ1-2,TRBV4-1,CASSQEKISGTANNYGYTF
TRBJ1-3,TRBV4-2,CASSQVSMGARNTIYF
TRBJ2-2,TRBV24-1,CATSAPAEGYTGELFF
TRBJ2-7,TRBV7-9,CASSSGTSGTYEQYF
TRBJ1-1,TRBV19,CASRLPGYTEAFF
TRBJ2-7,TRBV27,CASSLSNFGSYEQYF
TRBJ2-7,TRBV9,CASSVGQGTYEQYF
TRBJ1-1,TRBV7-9,CASSPGQPGDTEAFF
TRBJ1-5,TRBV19,CASTPGTGVGQPQHF
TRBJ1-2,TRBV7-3,CASSLTGALNYGYTF